The clone carrying this TCR beta chain was counted ten times or more. What it binds is not known. This sample was taken from a study of read filtering for tumor transcriptome and immune sequencing. Study results and caveats: The CD138-negative fraction was mixed bone marrow immune cells, not pure T cells.

This library used roughly 400 ng RNA and molecular barcoded adaptors spanning alpha/delta and beta/gamma chains. TCRdb re-called the reads with MiXCR, one entry per CDR3 protein. The table has some 140,000 distinct CDR3 sequences, about 13% seen once. Between the trimmed V and J ends, which lost 4 bases and 5 bases, there was a span of 12 bases. Germline V lookup: CDR1 SEHNR, CDR2 FQNEAQ (reference sequence). The CDR3 runs to 15 residues. The material sequenced was a population of CD138-negative cells sorted from bone marrow. The sequence was obtained from a donor aged 40 or over with multiple myeloma. The gene calls are TRBV7-9 and TRBJ1-6; D call uncertain. The CDR3 spells CASSSPLSNNSPLHF. The CDR3 bases are TGTGCCAGCAGCTCACCCCTCAGTAATAATTCACCCCTCCACTTT.